The clone carrying this T cell receptor (beta chain) occurred a few times. Its antigen is unknown. Primers: 60 Vbeta forward and 13 Jbeta reverse. The repertoire was sequenced with immunoSEQ multiplex PCR; TCRdb's copy has only in-frame clones and lacks some. The sample carries 150,000 or so clones, roughly 79% recorded once. This record comes from a study of cytomegalovirus exposure and HLA in healthy donors. Trimming shortened V by 4 bases and J by 0 bases, and 13 bases separated the two germline ends. The CDR3 runs to 16 residues. CDR1 and CDR2 from the germline V gene are SQVTM and ANQGSEA. Study-level findings and limits: Researchers catalogued roughly 150 TCR beta chains as cytomegalovirus-associated. Among TCR beta chains of equal frequency, HLA-associated ones were more clonally expanded in a later analysis.

Source material: PBMCs. V gene TRBV29-1 combines with J gene TRBJ2-6; TRBD1 is a possible D gene (6 bases). The source is a man aged 18 to 30 in good health and CMV-seronegative. CDR3: CSVGGLGGSGANVLTF. CDR3 bases: TGCAGCGTTGGGGGGTTAGGGGGCTCTGGGGCCAACGTCCTGACTTTC.